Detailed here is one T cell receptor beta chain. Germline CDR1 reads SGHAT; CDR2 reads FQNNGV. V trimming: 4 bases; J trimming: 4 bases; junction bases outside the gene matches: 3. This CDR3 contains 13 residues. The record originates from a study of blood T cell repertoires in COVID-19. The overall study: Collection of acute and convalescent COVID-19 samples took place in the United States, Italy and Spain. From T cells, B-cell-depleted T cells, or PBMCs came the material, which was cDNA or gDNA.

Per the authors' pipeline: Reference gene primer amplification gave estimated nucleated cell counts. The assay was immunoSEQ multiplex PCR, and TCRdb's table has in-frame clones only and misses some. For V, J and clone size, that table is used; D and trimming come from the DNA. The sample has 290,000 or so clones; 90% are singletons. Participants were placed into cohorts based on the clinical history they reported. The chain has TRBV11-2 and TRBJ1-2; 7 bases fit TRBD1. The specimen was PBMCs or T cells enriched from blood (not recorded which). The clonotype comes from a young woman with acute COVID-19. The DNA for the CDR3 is TGTGCCAGCAGCTCGGGACAGATCTATGGCTACACCTTC. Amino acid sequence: CASSSGQIYGYTF.